This T cell receptor beta chain was observed in a study of graft-versus-host responses after intestinal transplantation. Assay: immunoSEQ multiplex PCR; the TCRdb copy retains only in-frame clones and omits some. The repertoire holds approximately 14,000 clones, with 25% to 30% as singletons. Germline V gene data show CDR1 as SGHAT and CDR2 as FQDESV (reference sequence). The CDR3 totals 14 residues. V shed 8 bases and J shed 2 bases, with 13 bases lying between them. The V and J genes are TRBV11-1 and TRBJ2-1; a possible D gene is TRBD2 (5 bases). This receptor was obtained from a human patient who received an intestinal transplant. Source: alloreactive CD4+ T cells from a mixed lymphocyte reaction culture, taken before intestinal transplant. Subset meaning: CFSE-low proliferating T cells sorted from approximately 6-day pre-transplant mixed lymphocyte reaction (GvH or HvG direction). CDR3 nucleotide sequence: TGTGCCAGCTCCCGCGGGTCGCCCTACAATGAGCAGTTCTTC. Translated: CASSRGSPYNEQFF.